A single sample is the source of the 19 T cell receptor beta chains below, sequenced in a study of tumor and adjacent non-tumor tissue in lung cancer. TCRbeta libraries were built with three rounds of nested PCR, modified from ARM-PCR. In TCRdb, the multiplex PCR reads were re-called with MiXCR into one record per CDR3 protein. The data contain 52,000 or so distinct CDR3 sequences, 74% of them singletons. No cell sorting was done before RNA was extracted from the tissue. More than 3 cm separated this lung sample from the edge of the tumor. Sequenced sample: distant non-tumor lung tissue. These receptors originate from a woman aged 60-75 years with non-small cell lung cancer.

The CDR3 DNA reads as TGCAGTGCTAGAAGTCCGGGACTAACGGGAGTTGCAGATACGCAGTATTTT. Its translation: CSARSPGLTGVADTQYF. This chain links TRBV20-1 with TRBJ2-3; 7 nucleotides agree with TRBD2. The CDR3 has 17 residues. V shed 2 bases, J shed 4 bases, and the junction held 15 bases outside the gene matches. CDR1 is DFQATT and CDR2 is SNEGSKA in the germline V gene (reference sequence).

J is TRBJ1-3 and V is TRBV5-1; no clear D. Germline V lookup: CDR1 SGHRS, CDR2 YFSETQ. The CDR3 contains 14 residues. V was cut by 4 bases and J by 2 bases, with 10 bases left in between. The CDR3 nucleotides read TGCGCCAGCAGCCTGAGCGTCCCTGGAAACACCATATATTTT. This encodes CASSLSVPGNTIYF.

This clonotype was recorded only once. The rearrangement uses TRBV20-1 and TRBJ1-5; D not resolved. This CDR3 spans 15 amino acids. Germline V gene lookup returns CDR1 DFQATT and CDR2 SNEGSKA (reference sequence). V was clipped by 4 bases and J by 2 bases, with 15 bases between them. CDR3 in amino acids: CSATVSAHGNQPQHF. The DNA for the CDR3 is TGCAGTGCTACAGTTTCGGCACATGGCAATCAGCCCCAGCATTTT.

This clonotype was seen many times. The gene calls are TRBV10-2 and TRBJ1-6; TRBD1 is a possible D gene (6 bases). With 3 bases removed from V and 0 bases from J, the gap between germline ends came to 15 bases. Looked up from germline, CDR1 is WSHSY and CDR2 is SAAADI. The CDR3 contains 18 residues. The CDR3 protein is CASSDAQQGSSYNSPLHF. The CDR3 nucleotides are TGCGCCAGCAGTGACGCTCAACAGGGAAGCTCCTATAATTCACCCCTCCACTTT.

This chain joins TRBV7-8 and TRBJ2-3, with TRBD2 matching over 8 bases. The CDR3 extends over 15 amino acids. V gave up 2 bases and J gave up 9 bases; unmatched junction bases: 10. Per germline, CDR1 SGHVS and CDR2 FQNEAQ. The CDR3 loop reads CASSLRGGDIGTQYF. The CDR3 DNA reads TGTGCCAGCAGCTTACGGGGGGGGGACATAGGCACGCAGTATTTT. Based on the CDR3 plus reference TRBV7-8 and TRBJ2-3, the full variable domain is GAGVSQSPRYKVAKRGQDVALRCDPISGHVSLFWYQQALGQGPEFLTYFQNEAQLDKSGLPSDRFFAERPEGSVSTLKIQRTQQEDSAVYLCASSLRGGDIGTQYFGPGTRLTVL.

Regarding this clonotype: A junction boundary mismatches the germline segment, possibly from a read error. This sequence joins TRBV11-3 and TRBJ2-5, with D perhaps matching TRBD1 (6 bases). The CDR3 contains 12 residues. CDR1 SGHNT and CDR2 YENEEA come from the germline V gene. Written as DNA, the CDR3 is TGTGCCAGGACCGGACAGCAAGAGACTCAGTACTTC. Its translation is CARTGQQETQYF.

Details on this clonotype: Its ends do not fully match the called genes, so a read error is possible. This chain joins TRBV4-3 and TRBJ1-4, with D unresolved. The germline V gene has CDR1 LGHNA and CDR2 YSLEER. The CDR3 totals 16 residues. CDR3 in amino acids: CTSSQDAWVTNEKLFF. The CDR3 nucleotides read TGCACCAGCAGCCAAGATGCGTGGGTGACTAATGAAAAACTGTTTTTT.

Remarks on this clonotype: Germline is not matched at one junction end, which may reflect a read error. This chain connects TRBV6-1 to TRBJ1-2; the D gene is possibly TRBD1 (6 bases). CDR1 and CDR2 from the germline V gene are MNHNS and SASEGT. The CDR3 has 15 amino acids. CDR3 sequence reads: CASNGTGFFNYGYIF. The CDR3 DNA is TGTGCCAGCAATGGAACAGGGTTTTTCAACTATGGCTACATCTTC.

Concerning this clonotype itself: An end of the junction differs from the germline gene, which may be a read error. The CDR3 bases are TGCAGCGTTGAAGAGGGGACCAATGAGCGGCTCTTC. Residues: CSVEEGTNERLF. The J gene is TRBJ2-1, the V gene TRBV29-1; D may match TRBD1 or TRBD2 (5 bases each). The CDR3 is 12 amino acids. Germline V CDR1 and CDR2: SQVTM, ANQGSEA.

V and J are TRBV29-1 and TRBJ2-5; D may be TRBD1 or TRBD2 (5 bases each). CDR3 length equals 13 residues. V was shortened by 6 bases and J by 8 bases, with 19 bases between the two germline ends. CDR1 and CDR2 from the germline V gene are SQVTM and ANQGSEA. CDR3 bases: TGCAGCGTCATGAGGGGAGTCACAGAAACCCAGTACTTC. Protein sequence: CSVMRGVTETQYF.

V usage is TRBV6-1 and J usage is TRBJ2-4; D ambiguous. The CDR3 sequence is 16 residues long. Germline CDR1 reads MNHNS; CDR2 reads SASEGT. V was cut by 2 bases and J by 2 bases, with 13 bases left in between. The CDR3, as DNA: TGTGCCAGCAGTGAATCCGACAAATTACCCAAAAACATTCAGTACTTC. Residues: CASSESDKLPKNIQYF.

Details on this clonotype: At one end the junction does not follow the germline gene, possibly because of a read error. The V gene is TRBV6-5, the J gene TRBJ1-2; D remains unclear. The CDR3 sequence is 13 residues long. In germline, CDR1 is MNHEY, CDR2 SVGAGI. Written as DNA, the CDR3 is TGTACCAGCAGTCCAGAGGCCGAGTATGGCTACACCTTC. This sequence encodes CTSSPEAEYGYTF.

This sequence joins TRBV6-2 or TRBV6-3 and TRBJ2-5; D is possibly TRBD1 or TRBD2 (5 bases each). V lost 6 bases to trimming and J lost 2 bases, with 28 bases between them. This CDR3 comprises 19 residues. Germline CDR1 reads MNHEY; CDR2 reads SVGEGT. CDR3: CASSRHPHTGRMGQETQYF. The DNA for the CDR3 is TGTGCCAGCAGCCGACATCCTCATACGGGGCGCATGGGGCAAGAGACCCAGTACTTC.

This clonotype came up once. The CDR3 coding sequence is TGTGCCAGCAGTTCAACCGGGACGGGGGCGACAGATATGCGGTATTTT. Translated: CASSSTGTGATDMRYF. The chain carries TRBV12-3 or TRBV12-4 and TRBJ2-3; D could derive from TRBD1 or TRBD2 (6 bases each). CDR3 length: 16 residues. V lost 4 bases to trimming and J lost 14 bases, with 28 bases between them.

The chain is built from TRBV11-2 and TRBJ1-2; the D gene is possibly TRBD1 (5 bases). The CDR3 totals 13 residues. Trimming cost V 8 bases and J 3 bases, with 13 bases left between them. CDR1 is SGHAT, CDR2 FQNNGV, per germline. The CDR3: CASGAEGDYGYTF. CDR3 DNA sequence: TGTGCCAGCGGGGCGGAGGGAGACTATGGCTACACCTTC.

Turning to this clonotype: The junction does not match germline at one end; this may be a read error. The rearrangement links TRBV4-3 to TRBJ2-7; D assignment may be TRBD1 or TRBD2 (5 bases each). The CDR3 loop spans 19 amino acids. CDR1 LGHNA and CDR2 YSLEER come from the germline V gene. This CDR3 reads CASSQAVTPGPQSSYERYF. The CDR3, as DNA: TGTGCCAGCAGCCAAGCCGTTACGCCGGGACCGCAGAGCTCCTACGAGCGGTACTTC.

For this clonotype: One base away lies a much larger clone, so this may be a sequencing read error. This chain connects TRBV20-1 to TRBJ2-7; a possible D gene is TRBD2 (6 bases). The CDR3 is made up of 15 amino acids. Germline V gene data show CDR1 as DFQATT and CDR2 as SNEGSKA (reference sequence). The V gene lost 1 base and the J gene lost 4 bases, with 17 bases spanning the gap. The CDR3 DNA follows: TGCAGTGCTAGAGTGACTAACGGGAGCGGGTACGAGCAGTACTTC. Translating it yields CSARVTNGSGYEQYF.

The gene calls are TRBV4-3 and TRBJ2-6; D possibly corresponds to TRBD1 (5 bases). V lost 4 bases and J 16 bases, leaving 26 bases between the germline ends. CDR1 and CDR2 from the germline V gene are LGHNA and YSLEER. This CDR3 has 16 amino acids. The CDR3 region is CASSPDSKGGANELTF. The CDR3 DNA reads TGCGCCAGCAGCCCAGACTCCAAGGGTGGGGCCAACGAGCTGACTTTC.

This clonotype was counted once. A junction boundary mismatches the germline segment, possibly from a read error. The chain carries TRBV28 and TRBJ2-1, with TRBD1 identical over 9 bases. The CDR3 loop spans 14 amino acids. CDR1 is MDHEN, CDR2 SYDVKM, per germline. CDR3 DNA: TGTGCTAGCAGTTCCGACAGGGGGTGGGATGTGCAGTTCTTC. This codes for CASSSDRGWDVQFF. Complete variable domain (other parts from reference TRBV28 and TRBJ2-1): DVKVTQSSRYLVKRTGEKVFLECVQDMDHENMFWYRQDPGLGLRLIYFSYDVKMKEKGDIPEGYSVSREKKERFSLILESASTNQTSMYLCASSSDRGWDVQFFGPGTRLTVL.